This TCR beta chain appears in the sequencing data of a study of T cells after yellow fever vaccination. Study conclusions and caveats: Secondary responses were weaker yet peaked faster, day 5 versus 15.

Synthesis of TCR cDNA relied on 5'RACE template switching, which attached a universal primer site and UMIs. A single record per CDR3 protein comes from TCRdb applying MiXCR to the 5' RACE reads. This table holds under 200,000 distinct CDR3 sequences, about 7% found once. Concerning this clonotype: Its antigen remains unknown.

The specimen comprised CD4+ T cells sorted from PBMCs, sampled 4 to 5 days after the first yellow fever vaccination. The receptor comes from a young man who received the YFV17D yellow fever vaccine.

CDR3 amino acids: CASSRGTISADTQYF. Here the CDR3 DNA reads TGTGCCAGCAGCCGGGGGACCATCTCCGCAGATACGCAGTATTTT. The chain joins TRBV5-6 to TRBJ2-3; D possibly corresponds to TRBD2 (6 bases). CDR1 is SGHDT, CDR2 YYEEEE, per germline. The CDR3 runs to 15 residues. The V end lost 4 bases, the J end lost 4 bases, and 16 bases lay between the germline ends.